These 19 T cell receptor beta chains originate from one sample sequenced in a study of T cell responses to AZD1222 COVID-19 vaccine. Assay used: immunoSEQ multiplex PCR; TCRdb lists only in-frame clones, some missing. The data hold some 120,000 clones, with around 87% observed a single time. Sequenced here: peripheral blood, sampled on day 0 of AZD1222 vaccination. Receptors originate from an adult in good health.

The chain joins TRBV30 to TRBJ1-2; D is uncertain. CDR3 length: 14 amino acids. The germline V and J ends were trimmed by 2 bases and 4 bases, with 14 bases remaining between them. Germline V gene lookup returns CDR1 GTSNPN and CDR2 SVGIG (reference sequence). CDR3 amino acids: CAWSPWAARYGYTF. The CDR3 nucleotides read TGTGCCTGGAGTCCGTGGGCGGCCCGCTATGGCTACACCTTC.

The chain uses TRBV27 and TRBJ1-2; no clear D. CDR3 length: 14 amino acids. V was shortened by 4 bases and J by 2 bases, with 11 bases between the two germline ends. In germline, CDR1 is MNHEY, CDR2 SMNVEV (reference sequence). CDR3 sequence: CASSSTPRNYGYTF. In nucleotides, the CDR3 is TGTGCCAGCAGTTCGACTCCTCGGAACTATGGCTACACCTTC.

This clone was observed once. This chain uses TRBV4-1 with TRBJ2-3; 11 bases match TRBD2. After removal of 4 bases from V and 4 bases from J, the junction contained 10 bases not matched to a gene. The CDR3 runs 17 residues. Per germline, CDR1 MGHRA and CDR2 YSYEKL. The CDR3 sequence: CASSPGLAGPGPDTQYF. CDR3 sequence (DNA): TGCGCCAGCAGCCCAGGACTAGCGGGCCCGGGACCAGATACGCAGTATTTT.

This chain connects TRBV5-6 to TRBJ2-3; 11 bases match TRBD1. Per the germline V gene, CDR1 is SGHDT and CDR2 is YYEEEE. J lost 3 bases, V lost 3 bases, and 6 bases had no gene match. The CDR3 sequence is 16 residues long. The CDR3 region has the DNA TGTGCCAGCAGCTCGGACAGGGGGCGCTTGACAGATACGCAGTATTTT. It yields the protein CASSSDRGRLTDTQYF.

The chain joins TRBV12-5 to TRBJ1-4; no clear D gene. The V gene lost 1 base and the J gene lost 2 bases, with 17 bases spanning the gap. The CDR3 totals 18 residues. Germline lookup yields CDR1 LGHNT and CDR2 FRNRAP. CDR3 protein: CASGLDEGRPETNEKLFF. Written as DNA, the CDR3 is TGTGCTAGTGGTTTGGATGAAGGAAGGCCTGAGACTAATGAAAAACTGTTTTTT.

The V and J genes are TRBV2 and TRBJ2-5, with D perhaps being TRBD1 or TRBD2 (5 bases each). The CDR3 length is 15 residues. V dropped 2 bases and J dropped 4 bases, with 14 bases sitting between them. Germline CDR1 SNHLY, CDR2 FYNNEI. The CDR3 nucleotides read TGTGCCAGCAGTGAATTTGAGGGGCTGGGAGAGACCCAGTACTTC. It codes for CASSEFEGLGETQYF. The full variable domain, completed using reference TRBV2 and TRBJ2-5, is EPEVTQTPSHQVTQMGQEVILRCVPISNHLYFYWYRQILGQKVEFLVSFYNNEISEKSEIFDDQFSVERPDGSNFTLKIRSTKLEDSAMYFCASSEFEGLGETQYFGPGTRLLVL.

This chain connects TRBV18 to TRBJ1-5, with 7 positions matching TRBD1. This CDR3 has 17 amino acids. Germline V gene sequence: CDR1 KGHSH, CDR2 LQKENI. With 3 bases clipped from V and 6 bases from J, the junction kept 14 bases outside the gene matches. The CDR3 DNA sequence: TGTGCCAGCTCACCCTTACCCCCGACAGGGACGGCTCAGCCCCAGCATTTT. Protein sequence: CASSPLPPTGTAQPQHF.

On this clone itself: Other DNA variants within this sample encode the same CDR3. The CDR3: CASSVGQGAYEQYF. The CDR3 DNA is TGTGCCAGCAGCGTTGGACAGGGGGCATACGAGCAGTACTTC. The chain is built from TRBV9 and TRBJ2-7; 11 nucleotides match TRBD1. This CDR3 has 14 residues. The germline V gene encodes CDR1 SGDLS and CDR2 YYNGEE. The ends lost 2 bases at V and 4 bases at J; junction bases unmatched: 2.

This clone was seen a single time. This specimen includes other DNA sequences encoding the same CDR3. The chain employs TRBV10-3 and TRBJ2-2; D remains unclear. Between the trimmed V and J ends, which lost 2 bases and 5 bases, there was a span of 3 bases. The CDR3 length is 12 residues. Germline V gives CDR1 ENHRY, CDR2 SYGVKD. The CDR3 region is CAISEGTGELFF. The DNA for the CDR3 is TGTGCCATCAGTGAGGGTACCGGGGAGCTGTTTTTT.

The genes are TRBV7-2 and TRBJ2-7, with D maybe TRBD2 (7 bases). The V end was cut by 1 base, the J end by 12 bases, with 22 bases between. CDR3 length: 15 residues. Per the germline V gene, CDR1 is SGHTA and CDR2 is FQGNSA. Here the CDR3 DNA reads TGTGCCAGCAGCTTAGGAGGGGGGATGGCGGGGGACTTGTACTTC. This codes for CASSLGGGMAGDLYF.

The chain is built from TRBV7-9 and TRBJ2-3; either TRBD1 or TRBD2 may supply D (7 bases each). CDR3 length equals 16 residues. From germline, CDR1 is SEHNR and CDR2 FQNEAQ (reference sequence). Deletions cut 5 bases from V and 2 bases from J, with 17 bases between. The CDR3: CASSLRGGSFTDTQYF. The DNA of the CDR3 is TGTGCCAGCAGCCTCAGGGGGGGGTCGTTCACAGATACGCAGTATTTT.

This chain links TRBV30 with TRBJ1-5; 9 bases are shared with TRBD1. CDR1 and CDR2 from the germline V gene are GTSNPN and SVGIG (reference sequence). V lost 7 bases and J lost 4; bases outside the gene matches: 2. CDR3 length: 12 amino acids. The CDR3 reads CAFGTGNQPQHF. CDR3 DNA sequence: TGTGCCTTCGGGACAGGGAATCAGCCCCAGCATTTT. Full variable domain (outside the CDR3, taken from reference TRBV30 and TRBJ1-5): SQTIHQWPATLVQPVGSPLSLECTVEGTSNPNLYWYRQAAGRGLQLLFYSVGIGQISSEVPQNLSASRPQDRQFILSSKKLLLSDSGFYLCAFGTGNQPQHFGDGTRLSIL.

This chain uses TRBV28 with TRBJ1-4; the D is unclear. The germline V gene has CDR1 MDHEN and CDR2 SYDVKM. Trimming took 2 bases from V and 2 from J, leaving 3 bases between them. This CDR3 is built from 13 residues. This CDR3 is CASSLVTNEKLFF. As DNA, the CDR3 is TGTGCCAGCAGTTTAGTCACTAATGAAAAACTGTTTTTT.

V and J are TRBV29-1 and TRBJ2-7, with D perhaps assigned TRBD1 or TRBD2 (5 bases each). Deletions cut 5 bases from V and 5 bases from J, with 16 bases between. The germline V gene has CDR1 SQVTM and CDR2 ANQGSEA. The CDR3 is 13 amino acids. The CDR3 here is CSVRSGTLNEQYF. CDR3 in DNA: TGCAGCGTTAGATCCGGGACCCTAAACGAGCAGTACTTC.

The genes are TRBV5-1 and TRBJ2-1; D may be TRBD2 (5 bases). V shed 0 bases and J shed 6 bases, with 10 bases lying between them. The CDR3 has 14 residues. Germline V gives CDR1 SGHRS, CDR2 YFSETQ. The CDR3 bases are TGCGCCAGCAGCTTGGAGCTAGCACTCAATGAGCAGTTCTTC. It yields the protein CASSLELALNEQFF.

The rearrangement links TRBV5-1 to TRBJ2-2, with a possible D match to TRBD1 (6 bases). The CDR3 consists of 14 residues. Germline V gene lookup returns CDR1 SGHRS and CDR2 YFSETQ. V was cut by 4 bases and J by 5 bases, with 12 bases left in between. The CDR3 loop reads CASSTQGVTGELFF. DNA of the CDR3: TGCGCCAGCAGCACACAGGGTGTTACCGGGGAGCTGTTTTTT.

This clone was detected a few times. The chain recombines TRBV3-1 (or the pseudogene TRBV3-2) with TRBJ1-1; the D is unclear. Looked up from germline, CDR1 is LGHDT and CDR2 is YNNKEL (reference sequence). CDR3 length equals 13 residues. V lost 4 bases to trimming and J lost 6 bases, with 12 bases between them. CDR3 sequence (DNA): TGTGCCAGCAGCCGGACCCCTTGGGCTGAAGCTTTCTTT. It specifies CASSRTPWAEAFF.

The chain combines TRBV5-4 with TRBJ2-5, with TRBD1 matching over 12 bases. V trimming: 4 bases; J trimming: 5 bases; junction bases outside the gene matches: 6. The germline V gene has CDR1 SGHNT and CDR2 YYREEE (reference sequence). This CDR3 comprises 15 residues. The CDR3 coding sequence is TGTGCCAGCAGCACCGGGGACAGGGGGCGCGAGACCCAGTACTTC. This gives the protein CASSTGDRGRETQYF. Drawing the rest from reference TRBV5-4 and TRBJ2-5, the complete variable domain is ETGVTQSPTHLIKTRGQQVTLRCSSQSGHNTVSWYQQALGQGPQFIFQYYREEENGRGNFPPRFSGLQFPNYSSELNVNALELDDSALYLCASSTGDRGRETQYFGPGTRLLVL.

The genes are TRBV5-1 and TRBJ2-7; D is unresolved. The germline CDR1 and CDR2 sequences are SGHRS and YFSETQ. This CDR3 comprises 12 residues. Trimming removed 3 bases from V and 1 base from J, with 5 bases in between. CDR3 sequence reads: CASSSPSYEQYF. In DNA, the CDR3 is TGCGCCAGCAGCTCCCCATCCTACGAGCAGTACTTC.